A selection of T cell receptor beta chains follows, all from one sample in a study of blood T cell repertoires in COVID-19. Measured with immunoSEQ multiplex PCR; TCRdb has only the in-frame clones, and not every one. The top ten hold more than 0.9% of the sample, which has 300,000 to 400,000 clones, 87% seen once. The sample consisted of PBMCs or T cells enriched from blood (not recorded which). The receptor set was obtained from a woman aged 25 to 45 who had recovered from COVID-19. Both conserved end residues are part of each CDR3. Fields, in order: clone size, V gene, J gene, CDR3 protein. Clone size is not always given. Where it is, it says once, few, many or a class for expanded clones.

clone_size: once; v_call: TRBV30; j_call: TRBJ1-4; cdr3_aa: CAWGQGGTNEKLFF
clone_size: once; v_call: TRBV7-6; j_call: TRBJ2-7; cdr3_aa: CASSPGRGARQYF
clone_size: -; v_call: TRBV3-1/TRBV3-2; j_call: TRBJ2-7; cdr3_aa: CASSQGGNEQYF
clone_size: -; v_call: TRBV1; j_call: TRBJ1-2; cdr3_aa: CTSSLKGGGGYGYTF
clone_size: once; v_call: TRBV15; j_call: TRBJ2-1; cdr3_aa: CATSRDRTRGHEQFF
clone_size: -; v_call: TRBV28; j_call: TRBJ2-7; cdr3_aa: CASIGAGVYEQYF
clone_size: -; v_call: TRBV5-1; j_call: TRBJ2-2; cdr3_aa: CASSLTGEGTGELFF
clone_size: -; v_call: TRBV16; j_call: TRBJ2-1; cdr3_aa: CASSLLGGGSDEQFF
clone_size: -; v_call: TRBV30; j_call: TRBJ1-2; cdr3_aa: CAWSTFGDGYTF
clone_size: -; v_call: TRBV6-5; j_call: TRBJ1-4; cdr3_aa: CASTKNTGANEKLFF
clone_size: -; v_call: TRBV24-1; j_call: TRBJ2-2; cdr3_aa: CATSERGSDTGELFF
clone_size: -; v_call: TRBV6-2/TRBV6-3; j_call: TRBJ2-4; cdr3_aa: CASSPRQGTWLDF
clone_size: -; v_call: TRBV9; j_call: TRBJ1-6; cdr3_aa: CASSSGTAHSPLHF
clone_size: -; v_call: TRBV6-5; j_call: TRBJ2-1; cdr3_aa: CASSNQGAGEQFF
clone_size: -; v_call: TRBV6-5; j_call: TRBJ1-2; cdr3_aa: CASSYSQDKEDYGYTF
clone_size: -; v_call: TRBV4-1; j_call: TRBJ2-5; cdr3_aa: CASSQERIGGGAAETQYF
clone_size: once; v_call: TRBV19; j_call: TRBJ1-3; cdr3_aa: CASSIMTASGNTIYF
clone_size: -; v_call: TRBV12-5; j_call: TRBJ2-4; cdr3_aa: CASGLIGQAEAKNIQYF
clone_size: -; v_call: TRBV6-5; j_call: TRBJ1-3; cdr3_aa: CASRLQGSSGNTIYF
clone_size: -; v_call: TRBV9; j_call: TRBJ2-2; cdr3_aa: CASSPRGPVYANTGELFF
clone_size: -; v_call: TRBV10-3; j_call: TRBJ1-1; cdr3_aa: CAISADRAEAFF
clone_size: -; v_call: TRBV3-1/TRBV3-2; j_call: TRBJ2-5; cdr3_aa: CASSHRGIETQYF
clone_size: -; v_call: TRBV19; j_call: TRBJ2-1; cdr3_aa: CASSIGQGAESEQFF
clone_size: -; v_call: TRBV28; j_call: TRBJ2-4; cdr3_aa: CASRGRDKGVNIQYF
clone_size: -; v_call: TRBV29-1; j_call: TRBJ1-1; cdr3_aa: CSVDPHGGRTEAFF